This TCR beta chain was identified during a study of beta chain features in type 1 diabetes. The study, taken as a whole, reports: No resolution was reached here on whether HLA type influences TCRB rearrangement. TCRB repertoires of naive, central memory and Treg cells appeared more similar among patients than among healthy donors.

Comment on this clone: Its antigen is not identified.

The isolated RNA, all of it, was reverse transcribed, so expressed TCRB transcripts were what got sequenced. The method was immunoSEQ multiplex PCR; TCRdb's version includes in-frame clones alone and lacks a portion of them. The sample holds about 220,000 clones; approximately 11% are singletons and the top ten take 1% to 1.5%. The length of the CDR3 is 14 residues. CDR1 and CDR2 from the germline V gene are LGHNA and YSLEER. V lost 0 bases and J 6 bases, leaving 11 bases between the germline ends. Sequencing input: central memory CD4+ T cells from blood. The receptor comes from a man in his late teens or twenties in good health. V usage is TRBV4-3 and J usage is TRBJ1-2; D is unresolved. For the CDR3, the DNA is TGCGCCAGCAGCCAAGACATTTCGGCGGATGGCTACACCTTC. Amino acid sequence: CASSQDISADGYTF.